The 7 T cell receptor beta chains in this list originate from one sample, sequenced in a study of identical twins. TCRdb re-derived calls from the 5' RACE reads in MiXCR, one entry per CDR3 protein. The sample lists 450,000 to 650,000 distinct CDR3 sequences; 13% to 15% were seen once. These records were also assigned to another study, of yellow fever vaccine responses in identical twins.

Sequenced material: CD4+ T cells sorted from blood. The source is a woman aged 18-29 years in good health.

V gene TRBV7-3 combines with J gene TRBJ1-5, with 9 bases that match TRBD1. Germline trimming cut 4 bases from V and 6 bases from J; bases unmatched to any gene: 4. Germline lookup yields CDR1 SGHTA and CDR2 FQGTGA. The CDR3 has 14 residues. This CDR3 is CASSSLDRGQPQHF. In DNA form, the CDR3 reads TGTGCCAGCAGCTCTTTGGACAGGGGTCAGCCCCAGCATTTT.

This chain connects TRBV9 to TRBJ2-5; no clear D. Trimming left V 3 bases short and J 1 base short, with 10 bases between. Germline V gene data show CDR1 as SGDLS and CDR2 as YYNGEE. The CDR3 sequence is 14 residues long. This CDR3 reads CASSARQAQETQYF. As DNA, the CDR3 is TGTGCCAGCAGCGCCCGACAAGCCCAAGAGACCCAGTACTTC.

This clonotype has more than one count but fewer than ten. V usage is TRBV12-3 or TRBV12-4 and J usage is TRBJ2-2; a weak D match, TRBD1 (5 bases). V was clipped by 2 bases and J by 0 bases, with 10 bases between them. The CDR3 spans 16 residues. CDR3 bases: TGTGCCAGCAGTTTATTGGGCAGGGCGAACACCGGGGAGCTGTTTTTT. Translated, it gives CASSLLGRANTGELFF.

The chain has TRBV15 and TRBJ2-1; D is undetermined. Germline lookup yields CDR1 LNHNV and CDR2 YYDKDF (reference sequence). The length of the CDR3 is 15 residues. V was pared by 1 base and J by 2 bases, with 9 bases between. CDR3 region: CATSRGQATYNEQFF. The CDR3 nucleotides read TGTGCCACCAGCAGAGGCCAGGCCACCTACAATGAGCAGTTCTTC.

This sequence joins TRBV5-1 and TRBJ2-3, with unresolved D. V was cut by 4 bases and J by 5 bases, with 11 bases left in between. Germline-derived CDR1 and CDR2 are SGHRS and YFSETQ. The CDR3 has 13 residues. The CDR3 is CASSPRVGDTQYF. The CDR3 bases are TGCGCCAGCAGCCCACGGGTCGGAGATACGCAGTATTTT.

The gene calls are TRBV15 and TRBJ2-3, with 8 positions matching TRBD1. Losses at the gene ends were 5 bases for V and 6 bases for J; bases not matched to a gene: 13. The CDR3 totals 16 residues. CDR1 is LNHNV, CDR2 YYDKDF, per germline (reference sequence). The CDR3 bases are TGTGCCACCAGCGGCTACCCAGGGGGCGTCATTGATACGCAGTATTTT. Translation gives CATSGYPGGVIDTQYF.

The chain is built from TRBV5-1 and TRBJ2-4; D unclear. From germline, CDR1 is SGHRS and CDR2 YFSETQ. Trimming removed 4 bases at V and 4 bases at J, with 15 bases between. The CDR3 length is 15 residues. This CDR3 is CASSPGATEKNIQYF. The CDR3 DNA reads as TGCGCCAGCAGCCCGGGTGCAACGGAGAAAAACATTCAGTACTTC.